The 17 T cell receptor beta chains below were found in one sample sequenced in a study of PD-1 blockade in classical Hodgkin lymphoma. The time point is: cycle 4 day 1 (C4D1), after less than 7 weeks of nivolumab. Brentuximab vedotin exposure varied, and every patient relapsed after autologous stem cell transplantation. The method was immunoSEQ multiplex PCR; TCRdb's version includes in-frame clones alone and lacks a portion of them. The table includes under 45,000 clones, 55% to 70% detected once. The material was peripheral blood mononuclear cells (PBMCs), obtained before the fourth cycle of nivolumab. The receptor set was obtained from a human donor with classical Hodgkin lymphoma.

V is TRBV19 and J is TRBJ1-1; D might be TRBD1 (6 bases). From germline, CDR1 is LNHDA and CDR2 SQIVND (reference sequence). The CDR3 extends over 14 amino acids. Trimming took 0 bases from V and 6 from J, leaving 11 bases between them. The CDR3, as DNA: TGTGCCAGTAGTATAGATCATTGGACAGCTGAAGCTTTCTTT. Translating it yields CASSIDHWTAEAFF.

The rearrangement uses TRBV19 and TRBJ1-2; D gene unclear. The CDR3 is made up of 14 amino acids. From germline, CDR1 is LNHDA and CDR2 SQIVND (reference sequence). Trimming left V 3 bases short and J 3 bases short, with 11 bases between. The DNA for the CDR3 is TGTGCCAGTAGTATCAGTCCGGTGTACTATGGCTACACCTTC. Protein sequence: CASSISPVYYGYTF.

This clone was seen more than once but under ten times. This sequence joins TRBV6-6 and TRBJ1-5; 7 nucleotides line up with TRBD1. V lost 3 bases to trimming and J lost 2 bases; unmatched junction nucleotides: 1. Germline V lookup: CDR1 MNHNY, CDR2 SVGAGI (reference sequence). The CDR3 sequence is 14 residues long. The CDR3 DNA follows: TGTGCCAGCAGTTATACAGGGGGCAATCAGCCCCAGCATTTT. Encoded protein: CASSYTGGNQPQHF.

This chain's CDR3 is CASSQDSGGNYEQYF. CDR3 DNA sequence: TGCGCCAGCAGCCAAGATAGCGGGGGGAACTACGAGCAGTACTTC. The rearrangement links TRBV4-1 to TRBJ2-7; TRBD2 matches 10 bases. CDR1 and CDR2 from the germline V gene are MGHRA and YSYEKL. The CDR3 contains 15 residues. Unmatched junction bases numbered 2, after V lost 0 bases and J lost 3 bases.

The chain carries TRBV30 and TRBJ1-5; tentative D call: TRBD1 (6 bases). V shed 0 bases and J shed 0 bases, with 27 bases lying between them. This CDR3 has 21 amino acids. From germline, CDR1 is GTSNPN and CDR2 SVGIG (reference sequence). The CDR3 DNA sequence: TGTGCCTGGAGTGTATCCCCTGACAGGAGCAACCCTCTTTATAGCAATCAGCCCCAGCATTTT. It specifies CAWSVSPDRSNPLYSNQPQHF.

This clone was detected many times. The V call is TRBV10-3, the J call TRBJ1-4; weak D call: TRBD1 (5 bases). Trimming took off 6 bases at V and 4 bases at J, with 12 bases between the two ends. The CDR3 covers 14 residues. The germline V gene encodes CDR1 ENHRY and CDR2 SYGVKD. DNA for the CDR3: TGTGCCATCAGGGCCGGGACGGTTAATGAAAAACTGTTTTTT. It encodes CAIRAGTVNEKLFF.

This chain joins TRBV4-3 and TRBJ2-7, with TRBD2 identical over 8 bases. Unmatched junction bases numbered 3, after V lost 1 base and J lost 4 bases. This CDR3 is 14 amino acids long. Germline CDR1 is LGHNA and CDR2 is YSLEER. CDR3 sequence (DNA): TGCGCCAGCAGCCAAGCGGGGGGGATTTACGAGCAGTACTTC. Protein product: CASSQAGGIYEQYF.

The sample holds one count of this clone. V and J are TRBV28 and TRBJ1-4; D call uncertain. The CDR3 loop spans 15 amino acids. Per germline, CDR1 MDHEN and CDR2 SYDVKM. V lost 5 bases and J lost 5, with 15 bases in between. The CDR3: CASSISWILNEKLFF. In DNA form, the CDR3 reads TGTGCCAGCAGTATAAGTTGGATTTTAAATGAAAAACTGTTTTTT.

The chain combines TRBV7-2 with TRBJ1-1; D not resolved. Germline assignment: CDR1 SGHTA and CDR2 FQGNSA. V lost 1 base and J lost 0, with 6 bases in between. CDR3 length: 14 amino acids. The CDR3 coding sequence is TGTGCCAGCAGCTTAGGACCCATGAACACTGAAGCTTTCTTT. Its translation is CASSLGPMNTEAFF. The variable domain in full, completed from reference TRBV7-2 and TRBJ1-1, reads GAGVSQSPSNKVTEKGKDVELRCDPISGHTALYWYRQSLGQGLEFLIYFQGNSAPDKSGLPSDRFSAERTGGSVSTLTIQRTQQEDSAVYLCASSLGPMNTEAFFGQGTRLTVV.

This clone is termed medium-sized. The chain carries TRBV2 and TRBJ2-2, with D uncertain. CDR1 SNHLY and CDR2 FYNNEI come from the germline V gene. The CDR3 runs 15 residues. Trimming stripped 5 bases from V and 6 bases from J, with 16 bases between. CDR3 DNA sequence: TGTGCCAGCAGTTCGAGCGCCAGTGGGGCCGGGGAGCTGTTTTTT. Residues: CASSSSASGAGELFF.

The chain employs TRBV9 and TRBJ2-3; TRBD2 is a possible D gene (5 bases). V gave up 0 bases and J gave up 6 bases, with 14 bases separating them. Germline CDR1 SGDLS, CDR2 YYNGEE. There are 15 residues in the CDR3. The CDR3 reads CASSVDPGDSDTQYF. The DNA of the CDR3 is TGTGCCAGCAGCGTAGATCCCGGGGATAGTGATACGCAGTATTTT. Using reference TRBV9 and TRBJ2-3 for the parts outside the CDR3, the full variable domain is DSGVTQTPKHLITATGQRVTLRCSPRSGDLSVYWYQQSLDQGLQFLIQYYNGEERAKGNILERFSAQQFPDLHSELNLSSLELGDSALYFCASSVDPGDSDTQYFGPGTRLTVL.

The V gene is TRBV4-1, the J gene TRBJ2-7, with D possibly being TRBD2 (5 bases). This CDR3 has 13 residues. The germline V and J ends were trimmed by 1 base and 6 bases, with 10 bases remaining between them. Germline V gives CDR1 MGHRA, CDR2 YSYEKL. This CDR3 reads CASSQGLSSEQYF. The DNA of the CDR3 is TGCGCCAGCAGCCAAGGACTAAGCTCCGAGCAGTACTTC.

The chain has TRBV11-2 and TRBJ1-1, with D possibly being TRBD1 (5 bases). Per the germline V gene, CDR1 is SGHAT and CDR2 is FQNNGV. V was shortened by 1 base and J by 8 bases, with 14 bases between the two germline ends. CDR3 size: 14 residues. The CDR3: CASSLVGVLGEAFF. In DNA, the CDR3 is TGTGCCAGCAGCTTAGTAGGGGTGCTGGGAGAAGCTTTCTTT.

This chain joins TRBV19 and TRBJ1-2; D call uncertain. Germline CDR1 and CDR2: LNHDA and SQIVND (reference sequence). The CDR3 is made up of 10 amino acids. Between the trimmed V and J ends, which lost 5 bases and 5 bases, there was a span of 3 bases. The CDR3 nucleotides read TGTGCCAGTAGTTCGTATGGCTACACCTTC. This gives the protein CASSSYGYTF.

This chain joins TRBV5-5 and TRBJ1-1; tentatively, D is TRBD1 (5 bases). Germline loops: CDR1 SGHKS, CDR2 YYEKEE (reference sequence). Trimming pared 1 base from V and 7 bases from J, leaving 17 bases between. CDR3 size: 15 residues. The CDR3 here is CASSLSYGGKDEAFF. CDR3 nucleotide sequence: TGTGCCAGCAGCTTGTCTTATGGGGGGAAGGATGAAGCTTTCTTT.

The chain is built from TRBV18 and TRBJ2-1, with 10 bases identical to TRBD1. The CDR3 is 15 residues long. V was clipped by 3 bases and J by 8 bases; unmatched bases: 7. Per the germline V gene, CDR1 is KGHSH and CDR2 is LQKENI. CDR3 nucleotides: TGTGCCAGCTCACCTCTGGGACAGGGGTATCATGAGCAGTTCTTC. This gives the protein CASSPLGQGYHEQFF.

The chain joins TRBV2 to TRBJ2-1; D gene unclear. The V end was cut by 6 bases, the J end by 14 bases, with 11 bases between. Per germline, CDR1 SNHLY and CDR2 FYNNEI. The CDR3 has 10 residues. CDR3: CASRMTYKFF. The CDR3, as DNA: TGTGCCAGCAGGATGACTTATAAGTTCTTC.